The present TCR beta chain was sequenced within a study of human T cells and chemical hapten exposure (dated by TCRdb to the early 2020s). Background on the whole study: For sensitization, 2% DPC in acetone was applied to a roughly 2 cm by roughly 2 cm area of upper inner arm skin. Patient blood was sampled pre-sensitization (week 0) and at 2, 6 and about 24 weeks after DPC sensitization. Throughout the study period of around 24 weeks, patients also received therapeutic DPC doses to the scalp every week. Patch testing on the upper back used Finn chambers containing 0.01% DPC, with scoring done after 6 days according to International Contact Dermatitis Research Group standards. Most of the patients in the cohort were female, and the cohort covered alopecia areata with under or over 50% scalp involvement, alopecia totalis and alopecia universalis. Libraries were pooled for sequencing, and per-sample TCR yields varied mainly because of small differences in library volumes within the pool. In alopecia patients, the study followed how the peripheral blood TCR repertoire changed in vivo over primary and secondary sensitization to diphenylcyclopropenone (DPC), a hapten. About 30 alopecia patients provided blood for TCR sequencing at one to four time points (pre-sensitization, 2, 6 and 24 weeks).

The table lists this clonotype with many counts. Its binding antigen is unknown. No clone much larger than this one lies a single base away; base qualities are absent. Relative to germline, V is 5 bases shorter and J is 0 bases shorter, with 13 bases between their ends. The CDR3 covers 15 residues, taking in both the cysteine and the phenylalanine. The kept DNA is CDR3 alone, 45 bases in frame from the first base. Libraries were built with RACE. Sequencing was performed on a NextSeq 500. During library preparation, unique molecular identifiers were attached to individual cDNA molecules so that TCRs could be counted in a quantitative, reproducible way. Each blood RNA sample was used to sequence both TCR alpha and TCR beta chains. In the paper's pipeline: Samples had a median of roughly 98,000 TCRs, with a range from roughly 20,000 to 700,000. V, J and CDR3 annotation of the TCR reads was performed with the Decombinator software suite. To make PS versus PT1 abundance plots, every sample was subsampled to the same number of TCRs (28,000). TCRs were defined as expanded if absent before sensitization and observed at least eight times at the 2-week time point. TCRdb reprocessing: public reads trimmed at Q25 with fastp, clones called with MiXCR, in-frame beta chains kept. Merged by CDR3 protein, the rows form single entries marked with the most common genes and DNA. It is TCRdb's table, rather than the study itself, that gives the V and J calls and clone size. This sample gives approximately 52,000 distinct CDR3 sequences in total; 9.4% of them show up just once. The ten largest clones take up around 15% of the sample.

The paper's findings and limits, for the study overall: No change with DPC sensitization was found in the number of TCRs above 1 in 1000 frequency, and no evidence of global repertoire structure alterations was found. Patch test score correlated positively with the number of PT1 expanded TCRs, reaching significance at thresholds 8, 16 and 32 but not at 4. After repeated subsampling, changes were observed in the strength of the expansion versus patch-test correlation and in the threshold at which the correlation became significant. Compared with pre-sensitization or healthy control sets, expanded TCRs formed significantly more large CDR3 similarity clusters, which is consistent with antigen-driven responses. All patients had alopecia, a presumed autoimmune disease, so their immune response might differ from that of healthy individuals.

What this sample's time point label stands for: pre-sensitization, week 0. What the treatment or condition label conveys for this sample: therapeutic diphenylcyclopropenone sensitization with weekly scalp DPC. Blood at each patch-test visit was drawn before the patch test was applied. Eligible patients were aged 18 to 70, diagnosed with alopecia, deemed suitable for DPC therapy, and excluded if pregnant. Total RNA was extracted from unfractionated whole blood that had been collected in Tempus Blood RNA tubes. Sample: whole blood, taken in connection with sensitization to the hapten diphenylcyclopropenone (DPC). The sequence came from a woman aged 40-49 years with alopecia areata. Some clones in this sample may be carry-over from other donors' samples. The chain is made from TRBV12-3 or TRBV12-4 and TRBJ1-1; the D gene is possibly TRBD1, with 6 bases matching. CDR3 loop: CASSLQGYMNTEAFF. At the DNA level, the sequence is TGTGCCAGCAGTCTCCAGGGGTACATGAACACTGAAGCTTTCTTT.